The TCR beta chain described here comes from a study of control samples from healthy donors and cancer patients. TCRdb's table, derived via immunoSEQ multiplex PCR, lists solely in-frame clones and lacks some. Of 120,000 to 150,000 clones in the sample, roughly 92% are singletons; the top ten hold about 11%. In its sample, this clone was seen a few times. Trimming cost V 1 base and J 8 bases, with 9 bases left between them. CDR1 and CDR2 from the germline V gene are MGHDK and SYGVNS. The CDR3 has 14 residues. The chain uses TRBV25-1 and TRBJ1-6; D unresolved. The sample consisted of blood. The sequence derives from a man under 40 in good health. The CDR3 sequence: CASSESLGHSPLHF. CDR3 coding DNA: TGTGCCAGCAGTGAATCTCTTGGGCATTCACCCCTCCACTTT.